Below, 8 T cell receptor beta chains from the same sample are listed, as sequenced in a study of T-cell memory formation after mild COVID-19. TCRdb reprocessed the 5' RACE reads via MiXCR and lists one record per CDR3 protein. The sample includes about 450,000 distinct CDR3 sequences, about 25% of them seen just once. Sequences were obtained from PBMCs or a T cell subset sorted from them (not recorded which). The receptors here all came from an adult woman who had mild COVID-19 (a few samples of this study predate the infection). Cell type and time point are not known.

The genes are TRBV4-1 and TRBJ2-3; D is possibly TRBD1 or TRBD2 (6 bases each). Germline V gene sequence: CDR1 MGHRA, CDR2 YSYEKL. This CDR3 comprises 17 residues. The V gene lost 2 bases and the J gene lost 5 bases, with 20 bases spanning the gap. The CDR3 DNA reads as TGCGCCAGCAGCCAACGGACGGGGGCCGGGATTGGAGATACGCAGTATTTT. This gives the protein CASSQRTGAGIGDTQYF.

This clonotype appeared a few times. This rearrangement joins TRBV12-3 or TRBV12-4 to TRBJ2-1; 10 nucleotides match TRBD2. V gave up 9 bases and J gave up 2 bases; unmatched junction bases: 1. This CDR3 has 13 residues. DNA for the CDR3: TGTGCCAGTGGACTAGCGGCCTACAATGAGCAGTTCTTC. It encodes CASGLAAYNEQFF.

V usage is TRBV3-1 and J usage is TRBJ2-1, with D unclear. Trimming removed 0 bases from V and 5 bases from J, with 17 bases in between. Germline CDR1 and CDR2: LGHDT and YNNKEL (reference sequence). The CDR3 covers 17 residues. The DNA of the CDR3 is TGTGCCAGCAGCCAAGATTTTTGGGATGAAACTAACAATGAGCAGTTCTTC. It yields the protein CASSQDFWDETNNEQFF.

This clonotype was found many times. The V gene is TRBV5-1, the J gene TRBJ1-1; D is unclear. CDR3 size: 13 residues. Trimming took off 3 bases at V and 4 bases at J, with 10 bases between the two ends. Germline CDR1 and CDR2: SGHRS and YFSETQ. CDR3 nucleotides: TGCGCCAGCAGCTACAACTGGCCCACTGAAGCTTTCTTT. This sequence encodes CASSYNWPTEAFF.

This clonotype occurred a few times. V is TRBV19 and J is TRBJ2-7, with 9 bases identical to TRBD2. V gave up 5 bases and J gave up 1 base; unmatched junction bases: 6. This CDR3 is built from 15 residues. Germline CDR1 is LNHDA and CDR2 is SQIVND (reference sequence). CDR3 in amino acids: CASSFEAGGSYEQYF. The CDR3, as DNA: TGTGCCAGTAGTTTCGAAGCGGGGGGATCCTACGAGCAGTACTTC.

This clonotype was counted at least ten times. V and J are TRBV7-9 and TRBJ2-7; D might be TRBD2 (5 bases). The ends were cut back, 3 bases at V and 0 bases at J, with 15 bases in the middle. The CDR3 extends over 16 amino acids. Germline loops: CDR1 SEHNR, CDR2 FQNEAQ (reference sequence). The CDR3 spells CASSFGPRTPSYEQYF. CDR3 DNA sequence: TGTGCCAGCAGCTTCGGTCCCAGGACTCCCTCCTACGAGCAGTACTTC.

This clonotype came up a few times. J is TRBJ2-1 and V is TRBV19; D is undetermined. The CDR3 contains 12 residues. Trimming took 6 bases from V and 3 from J, leaving 6 bases between them. CDR1 and CDR2 from the germline V gene are LNHDA and SQIVND (reference sequence). The CDR3 here is CASSHGYNEQFF. The CDR3 DNA reads as TGTGCCAGTAGCCACGGCTACAATGAGCAGTTCTTC.

The chain links TRBV7-9 to TRBJ2-1, with a tentative D call TRBD2 (5 bases). Per germline, CDR1 SEHNR and CDR2 FQNEAQ (reference sequence). The CDR3 contains 15 residues. V was shortened by 5 bases and J by 7 bases, with 18 bases between the two germline ends. The CDR3 region has the DNA TGTGCCAGCAGCGTCGTAGAGGGCATGATAAATGAGCAGTTCTTC. It encodes CASSVVEGMINEQFF. The variable domain in full, completed from reference TRBV7-9 and TRBJ2-1, reads DTGVSQNPRHKITKRGQNVTFRCDPISEHNRLYWYRQTLGQGPEFLTYFQNEAQLEKSRLLSDRFSAERPKGSFSTLEIQRTEQGDSAMYLCASSVVEGMINEQFFGPGTRLTVL.